These T cell receptor beta chains were read from a single sample in a study of T cell responses to AZD1222 COVID-19 vaccine. Assay used: immunoSEQ multiplex PCR; TCRdb lists only in-frame clones, some missing. The table shows about 140,000 clones, with about 90% occurring only once. Sequencing was performed on peripheral blood, taken 28 days after the second dose of the MenACWY control vaccine. These receptors all stem from an adult who received the MenACWY meningococcal vaccine as a control. The CDR3 runs from the conserved cysteine through the conserved F or W. D genes are given only for firm matches. Size is stated for part of the rows, as once, few or many counts, or as a class when the clone is expanded.

d_call: TRBD1
j_call: TRBJ2-5
v_call: TRBV28
clone_size: .
cdr3_nt: TGTGCCAGCAGCCCTCCCTCAGGGGGACAAGAGACCCAGTACTTC
cdr3_aa: CASSPPSGGQETQYF

d_call: .
j_call: TRBJ2-7
v_call: TRBV2
clone_size: .
cdr3_nt: TGTGCCAGCGGGGAACAGGGTCCCACTGGAGAGCAGTACTTC
cdr3_aa: CASGEQGPTGEQYF

d_call: .
j_call: TRBJ2-7
v_call: TRBV19
clone_size: .
cdr3_nt: TGTGCCAGTAGCGGGATCCTCTACGAGCAGTACTTC
cdr3_aa: CASSGILYEQYF

d_call: TRBD1
j_call: TRBJ2-7
v_call: TRBV5-1
clone_size: once
cdr3_nt: TGCGCCAGCAGCTTGGGGACAGGGGTCGGCGAGCAGTACTTC
cdr3_aa: CASSLGTGVGEQYF

d_call: .
j_call: TRBJ2-1
v_call: TRBV3-1/TRBV3-2
clone_size: .
cdr3_nt: TGTGCCAGCAGCCATGAAGTCGATGAGCAGTTCTTC
cdr3_aa: CASSHEVDEQFF

d_call: TRBD1
j_call: TRBJ2-3
v_call: TRBV11-1
clone_size: .
cdr3_nt: TGTGCCAGCTACCCCGGGACAGGGGCCACAGATACGCAGTATTTT
cdr3_aa: CASYPGTGATDTQYF

d_call: .
j_call: TRBJ1-6
v_call: TRBV6-5
clone_size: few
cdr3_nt: TGTGCCAGCACCCCCGCCTATAATTCACCCCTCCACTTT
cdr3_aa: CASTPAYNSPLHF

d_call: .
j_call: TRBJ1-1
v_call: TRBV9
clone_size: .
cdr3_nt: TGTGCCAGCAGCGTAGCTTCAGGACGGGGAGAATTGAACACTGAAGCTTTCTTT
cdr3_aa: CASSVASGRGELNTEAFF

d_call: TRBD1
j_call: TRBJ2-7
v_call: TRBV28
clone_size: .
cdr3_nt: TGTGCCAGCAGTTTACCGACAGGGGCGACCTACGAGCAGTACTTC
cdr3_aa: CASSLPTGATYEQYF

d_call: .
j_call: TRBJ2-6
v_call: TRBV24-1
clone_size: .
cdr3_nt: TGTGCCACCAGTGAAGGCGGAAGACCCGAATTCTCTGGGGCCAACGTCCTGACTTTC
cdr3_aa: CATSEGGRPEFSGANVLTF

d_call: TRBD1
j_call: TRBJ1-1
v_call: TRBV7-2
clone_size: .
cdr3_nt: TGTGCCAGCAGCTTAGATCCCGGGCCAGGGGGCGGTTTCACTGAAGCTTTCTTT
cdr3_aa: CASSLDPGPGGGFTEAFF

d_call: .
j_call: TRBJ1-3
v_call: TRBV9
clone_size: once
cdr3_nt: TGTGCCAGCAGCGTAGCCGTGGACTTTTCAAGCTCTGGAAACACCATATATTTT
cdr3_aa: CASSVAVDFSSSGNTIYF

d_call: TRBD1
j_call: TRBJ1-3
v_call: TRBV6-5
clone_size: .
cdr3_nt: TGTGCCAGCAGCCGAGGGGGACAGGCTGGAAACACCATATATTTT
cdr3_aa: CASSRGGQAGNTIYF

d_call: TRBD2
j_call: TRBJ2-7
v_call: TRBV28
clone_size: .
cdr3_nt: TGTGCCAGCAGACCTAGCGGGATCGCCTACGAGCAGTACTTC
cdr3_aa: CASRPSGIAYEQYF

d_call: TRBD1
j_call: TRBJ2-1
v_call: TRBV5-6
clone_size: .
cdr3_nt: TGTGCCAGCAGCGAAGGCTCAGGGGGAGTGCGACAGTTCTTC
cdr3_aa: CASSEGSGGVRQFF

d_call: TRBD2
j_call: TRBJ2-1
v_call: TRBV10-3
clone_size: .
cdr3_nt: TGTGCCATCAGTGACAGCCTAGCGGGGGGGAATGAGCAGTTCTTC
cdr3_aa: CAISDSLAGGNEQFF

d_call: .
j_call: TRBJ2-2
v_call: TRBV3-1/TRBV3-2
clone_size: .
cdr3_nt: TGTGCCAGCAGCCAAGAGGATTGTGGGACACCATCCCGGCGCCCCGGGGAGCTGTTTTTT
cdr3_aa: CASSQEDCGTPSRRPGELFF

d_call: .
j_call: TRBJ1-2
v_call: TRBV14
clone_size: .
cdr3_nt: TGTGCCAGCAGCCAAGATTCAGGGCAAGCTAGAGGCTACACCTTC
cdr3_aa: CASSQDSGQARGYTF

d_call: TRBD1
j_call: TRBJ2-3
v_call: TRBV11-2
clone_size: .
cdr3_nt: TGTGCCAGCAGCTTACAACTGGGACAGGGGGCAAGGGATACGCAGTATTTT
cdr3_aa: CASSLQLGQGARDTQYF

d_call: .
j_call: TRBJ2-6
v_call: TRBV7-9
clone_size: .
cdr3_nt: TGTGCCAGAGAAAGCTCTGGGGCCAACGTCCTGACTTTC
cdr3_aa: CARESSGANVLTF

d_call: .
j_call: TRBJ2-1
v_call: TRBV3-1/TRBV3-2
clone_size: .
cdr3_nt: TGTGCCAGCAGCCAAGCTTCAGTAGCTCAGTTCTTC
cdr3_aa: CASSQASVAQFF

d_call: .
j_call: TRBJ1-1
v_call: TRBV2
clone_size: .
cdr3_nt: TGTGCCAGCAGTGAAGCGCGGGGCACTGAAGCTTTCTTT
cdr3_aa: CASSEARGTEAFF

d_call: TRBD1
j_call: TRBJ1-2
v_call: TRBV7-6
clone_size: .
cdr3_nt: TGTGCCAGCAGCTCGGGACAGGTCTATGGCTACACCTTC
cdr3_aa: CASSSGQVYGYTF

d_call: TRBD2
j_call: TRBJ2-2
v_call: TRBV10-2
clone_size: .
cdr3_nt: TGCGCCAGCACTCGACTAGCGGGAGGCGGGGAGCTGTTTTTT
cdr3_aa: CASTRLAGGGELFF

d_call: TRBD2
j_call: TRBJ2-1
v_call: TRBV19
clone_size: once
cdr3_nt: TGTGCCAGTAGTATCGGGACTAGCGGAAACAATGAGCAGTTCTTC
cdr3_aa: CASSIGTSGNNEQFF

d_call: .
j_call: TRBJ2-3
v_call: TRBV12-3/TRBV12-4
clone_size: .
cdr3_nt: TGTGCCAGCAGTTTCGGTGGGGAGAATACGCAGTATTTT
cdr3_aa: CASSFGGENTQYF

d_call: .
j_call: TRBJ1-2
v_call: TRBV5-1
clone_size: .
cdr3_nt: TGCGCCAGCAGCCCCGGCATGGGGCGCTACACCTTC
cdr3_aa: CASSPGMGRYTF

d_call: .
j_call: TRBJ1-6
v_call: TRBV5-1
clone_size: .
cdr3_nt: TGCGCCAGCAGCTTGGCAGGGGTGGTCTCACCCCTCCACTTT
cdr3_aa: CASSLAGVVSPLHF

d_call: TRBD2
j_call: TRBJ2-7
v_call: TRBV4-3
clone_size: .
cdr3_nt: TGCGCCAGCAGCCAAAGACTAGCGGGAGGGCGGTACGAGCAGTACTTC
cdr3_aa: CASSQRLAGGRYEQYF

d_call: .
j_call: TRBJ1-1
v_call: TRBV10-2
clone_size: few
cdr3_nt: TGCGCCAGCAGGCCGGGACGGCAGAACACTGAAGCTTTCTTT
cdr3_aa: CASRPGRQNTEAFF

d_call: TRBD1
j_call: TRBJ1-1
v_call: TRBV10-1
clone_size: .
cdr3_nt: TGCGCCAGCAGTGAGTACCCCGACAGGGTCTACACTGAAGCTTTCTTT
cdr3_aa: CASSEYPDRVYTEAFF

d_call: TRBD2
j_call: TRBJ2-3
v_call: TRBV11-2
clone_size: .
cdr3_nt: TGTGCCAGCAGCTTGGCCATAGCGGGAGCAAGCACAGATACGCAGTATTTT
cdr3_aa: CASSLAIAGASTDTQYF